This paragraph reports one TCR beta chain. The data belong to a study of blood T cell repertoires in COVID-19. V gave up 0 bases and J gave up 4 bases; unmatched junction bases: 15. This CDR3 spans 18 amino acids. From germline, CDR1 is SGHRS and CDR2 YFSETQ. Produced via immunoSEQ multiplex PCR; TCRdb's table is partial and in-frame only. The table has around 130,000 clones, over 75% seen once; the top ten hold under 35%. The receptor comes from a man in his 70s with active or convalescent COVID-19. The sample comprised peripheral blood. This chain links TRBV5-1 with TRBJ1-2; 7 bases are a match to TRBD1. The CDR3 is CASSLARQGESLSYGYTF. The CDR3 DNA follows: TGCGCCAGCAGCTTGGCCCGGCAGGGGGAAAGTTTGAGCTATGGCTACACCTTC.